This entry is about one T cell receptor (beta chain). What it recognizes is unknown. The CDR3 is 14 residues long. Germline V gene sequence: CDR1 DFQATT, CDR2 SNEGSKA (reference sequence). Trimming pared 4 bases from V and 4 bases from J, leaving 16 bases between. Molecular-barcoded quantitative 5'-RACE produced these TCR beta libraries. TCRdb re-called the 5' RACE reads with MiXCR, one entry per CDR3 protein. The table includes about 540,000 distinct CDR3 sequences, 12% detected once. This specimen comes from a study of CD8 T cells in ankylosing spondylitis. Study-wide results and limits: Researchers report that disease-linked clones proved CD8+ and relatively rare in peripheral blood. From matched ankylosing spondylitis synovial fluid, disease-linked clones were reportedly recovered at significantly enriched levels. Blood of patients with ankylosing spondylitis appeared to be characterized by a TCR beta motif of about 8 highly homologous variants.

The source of this sequence is a male donor with ankylosing spondylitis. Material: blood, either unsorted or a sorted T cell fraction (not recorded which). The rearrangement links TRBV20-1 to TRBJ1-1; no clear D gene. The CDR3 loop reads CSAIPYTSGTEAFF. CDR3 nucleotides: TGCAGTGCTATACCTTATACGTCAGGCACTGAAGCTTTCTTT.